The subject of this entry is one T cell receptor (beta chain). CDR3 length: 16 residues. Trimming removed 0 bases at V and 0 bases at J, with 10 bases between. Germline V lookup: CDR1 SGHRS, CDR2 YFSETQ. This sample was taken from a study of technical replicates of blood from a handful of donors. Some clones are missing from TCRdb's copy, which holds only in-frame ones; the method was immunoSEQ multiplex PCR. The table shows some 91,000 clones, with 95% occurring only once. The chain joins TRBV5-1 to TRBJ1-3, with unresolved D. Sequencing was performed on T cells isolated from PBMCs. This clonotype was sampled from a human donor in good health. In nucleotides, the CDR3 is TGCGCCAGCAGCTTGGCCGTAGGAGACTCTGGAAACACCATATATTTT. As protein: CASSLAVGDSGNTIYF.